In its sample, the clone carrying this T cell receptor beta chain was seen once. This sample was taken from a study of blood T cells in healthy people across ages. A J-beta primer mix and a sample-barcoded 5' primer were used in a second PCR of roughly 6 to 11 cycles. A 12-random-nucleotide template-switch adaptor tagged each cDNA molecule. All samples gave at least 2.5 million CDR3-containing paired-end reads. MiXCR, applied by TCRdb to the 5' RACE reads, yields one record per CDR3 protein. The sample contains hundreds of thousands of distinct CDR3 sequences, around 28% of which appear only once. Trimming took 8 bases from V and 4 from J; bases not matched to a gene: 7. The CDR3 loop spans 14 amino acids.

Sequences were obtained from blood. The clonotype originates from a woman of 80 years or more in good health. The chain recombines TRBV12-3 or TRBV12-4 with TRBJ2-3, with 9 bases matching TRBD2. CDR3 sequence: CASQRGVRSDTQYF. In nucleotides, the CDR3 is TGTGCCAGCCAGCGGGGGGTGAGATCAGATACGCAGTATTTT.